A selection of T cell receptor beta chains follows, all from one sample in a study of blood T cells in healthy people across ages. TCRdb passed the 5' RACE reads through MiXCR, listing each CDR3 protein once. The table records about 1,500,000 distinct CDR3 sequences, around 42% of them present only once. Sequencing was performed on blood. The receptors derive from a young woman in good health. CDR3s include the opening cysteine and the closing phenylalanine or tryptophan. D genes are given only for firm matches. The size of a clone is reported for some rows only, either as once, few or many, or as a class for expanded clones.

V gene	J gene	clone size	D gene	CDR3 DNA	CDR3 protein
TRBV6-1	TRBJ2-1	.	TRBD2	TGTGCCAGCAGGGCCTACACTAGCGCCGTTGCCCACAATGAGCAGTTCTTC	CASRAYTSAVAHNEQFF
TRBV5-1	TRBJ2-7	.	.	TGCGCCAGCAGCTATACACAGGGATACGAGCAGTACTTC	CASSYTQGYEQYF
TRBV20-1	TRBJ2-4	.	.	TGCAGTGCTAGAGAAGGTAGCGTAGTCAAAAACATTCAGTACTTC	CSAREGSVVKNIQYF
TRBV20-1	TRBJ2-2	.	TRBD2	TGCAGTGCTAGAGATAGCGGGAAAAACACCGGGGAGCTGTTTTTT	CSARDSGKNTGELFF
TRBV9	TRBJ1-5	few	.	TGTGCCAGCAGCGGGGGTAACAGCGGGCAGCCCCAGCATTTT	CASSGGNSGQPQHF
TRBV2	TRBJ1-2	.	.	TGTGCCAGCAGTGAAGGGCAGCTTACTAACTATGGCTACACCTTC	CASSEGQLTNYGYTF
TRBV11-3	TRBJ2-1	.	.	TGTGCCAGCAGCTTAGGGGTGGTGGGGGGCAGCAATGAGCAGTTCTTC	CASSLGVVGGSNEQFF
TRBV7-2	TRBJ2-3	.	.	TGTGCCAGCAGCCCCGAGGTATTGGATACGCAGTATTTT	CASSPEVLDTQYF
TRBV5-1	TRBJ2-3	few	.	TGCGCCAGCACTTCCGGAGGGAGAGATACGCAGTATTTT	CASTSGGRDTQYF
TRBV29-1	TRBJ2-3	many	TRBD1	TGCAGCGTCAGAGGACAGGGAAGAGATACGCAGTATTTT	CSVRGQGRDTQYF
TRBV6-1	TRBJ2-5	.	TRBD1	TGTGCCAGCAGTGAAATCGGACAGGGGGAGACCCAGTACTTC	CASSEIGQGETQYF
TRBV21-1	TRBJ2-3	few	.	TGTGCCAGCAGCAATTTAGCGTCAAGCACAGATACGCAGTATTTT	CASSNLASSTDTQYF
TRBV15	TRBJ2-4	.	.	TGTGCCACCAGCAGAGTCCCCCTTGGGCAGTCCAAAAACATTCAGTACTTC	CATSRVPLGQSKNIQYF
TRBV7-2	TRBJ2-5	.	.	TGTGCCAGCAGCTTACTAGTCTACCAAGAGACCCAGTACTTC	CASSLLVYQETQYF
TRBV12-5	TRBJ2-1	.	.	TGTGCTAGTGGTCCAACCCCCGGGTTTCTAGAGCAGTTCTTC	CASGPTPGFLEQFF